This T cell receptor beta chain was documented in a study of spatial heterogeneity in lung cancer. Time point indicated: sample taken at primary tumor resection. Tumor, nontumor lung or frozen PBMC supplied whole RNA, sequenced without sorting. Many counts were recorded for this clonotype. After removal of 6 bases from V and 1 base from J, the junction contained 6 bases not matched to a gene. CDR3 size: 14 residues. In germline, CDR1 is SQVTM, CDR2 ANQGSEA. TCRdb itself ran the 5' RACE reads through MiXCR, one entry per CDR3 protein. The sample lists tens of thousands of distinct CDR3 sequences; 8% to 9% were seen once.

The receptor's source is a female donor with early-stage non-small cell lung cancer. The chain uses TRBV29-1 and TRBJ2-1, with 7 bases aligning to TRBD2. Source: PBMCs, taken at surgery. CDR3 sequence (DNA): TGCAGCGTGACCCTCGGGGGGTCCTACAATGAGCAGTTCTTC. Its protein is CSVTLGGSYNEQFF.